The rows below give T cell receptor beta chains drawn from one sample of a study of T-cell reconstitution after alpha-beta-depleted transplantation in children. TCRdb reanalysed the PCR reads using MiXCR and keeps one entry per CDR3 protein. The sample holds roughly 250,000 distinct CDR3 sequences, just under 8.5% seen once. This specimen consisted of PBMCs, mostly from graft donor cells, obtained 180 days after TCRalphabeta/CD19-depleted stem cell transplant. The receptor set was obtained from a male patient younger than 18 who had a stem cell transplant for acute lymphoblastic leukemia, so the T cells may come from the graft donor. Both conserved end residues are part of each CDR3. D genes are given only for firm matches. Rows give clone size only sometimes, using once, few, many, or a class for an expanded clone.

J gene,clone size,V gene,D gene,CDR3 protein,CDR3 DNA
TRBJ2-5,many,TRBV12-3/TRBV12-4,.,CASSLNRLFGETQYF,TGTGCCAGCAGTTTAAACAGGTTATTCGGGGAGACCCAGTACTTC
TRBJ2-1,many,TRBV6-2/TRBV6-3,.,CASERTIPNEQFF,TGTGCCAGCGAAAGGACAATCCCCAATGAGCAGTTCTTC
TRBJ2-7,many,TRBV5-8,.,CASSSLLEVYEQYF,TGTGCCAGCAGCTCCCTCCTCGAAGTTTACGAGCAGTACTTC
TRBJ1-1,many,TRBV29-1,.,CSLGTEAFF,TGCAGCCTCGGCACTGAAGCTTTCTTT
TRBJ1-2,many,TRBV28,TRBD1,CASSSSGTGYYGYTF,TGTGCCAGCAGTTCATCCGGGACAGGATACTATGGCTACACCTTC
TRBJ2-1,.,TRBV7-9,.,CASSPGGIYNEQFF,TGTGCCAGCAGCCCCGGGGGCATATACAATGAGCAGTTCTTC
TRBJ1-1,many,TRBV7-2,.,CASSFLRGTEAFF,TGTGCCAGCAGCTTTCTCAGGGGCACTGAAGCTTTCTTT
TRBJ2-5,many,TRBV3-1,TRBD2,CASSQDLAAGGRETQYF,TGTGCCAGCAGCCAAGATCTAGCAGCGGGAGGACGGGAGACCCAGTACTTC
TRBJ1-1,.,TRBV7-3,.,CASSRTGPNTGAFF,TGTGCCAGCAGCCGAACGGGCCCCAACACTGGAGCTTTCTTT
TRBJ2-5,many,TRBV6-1,TRBD1,CASRPGQGNETQYF,TGTGCCAGCAGACCGGGACAGGGAAATGAGACCCAGTACTTC
TRBJ1-1,many,TRBV29-1,.,CSVFGAMNTEAFF,TGCAGCGTTTTCGGCGCTATGAACACTGAAGCTTTCTTT
TRBJ2-7,few,TRBV9,.,CASSVAGNRDYEQYF,TGTGCCAGCAGCGTAGCCGGAAACAGGGACTACGAGCAGTACTTC
TRBJ1-4,many,TRBV12-3/TRBV12-4,.,CASSLGDNEKLFF,TGTGCCAGCAGTTTAGGGGACAATGAAAAACTGTTTTTT
TRBJ2-3,few,TRBV20-1,TRBD2,CSARGHASGSSTDTQYF,TGCAGTGCTAGAGGCCACGCTAGCGGGTCAAGCACAGATACGCAGTATTTT
TRBJ1-2,many,TRBV5-1,.,CASSSGPPNDGYTF,TGCGCCAGCAGCTCGGGACCTCCAAACGATGGCTACACCTTC
TRBJ2-7,many,TRBV6-5,.,CASSYFGGPVYEQYF,TGTGCCAGCAGTTACTTCGGGGGGCCTGTTTACGAGCAGTACTTC
TRBJ2-5,many,TRBV18,TRBD1,CASSPPRGTGKVETQYF,TGTGCCAGCTCACCGCCCAGGGGGACAGGGAAGGTGGAGACCCAGTACTTC
TRBJ1-2,many,TRBV5-1,TRBD1,CASSNPGTAYGYTF,TGCGCCAGCAGCAATCCCGGGACAGCCTATGGCTACACCTTC
TRBJ2-1,many,TRBV5-5,.,CASSSTQGGMFF,TGTGCCAGCAGCTCGACCCAGGGGGGGATGTTCTTC
TRBJ1-6,.,TRBV5-1,.,CASSLGWQGNNSPLHF,TGCGCCAGCAGCTTGGGTTGGCAGGGGAATAATTCACCCCTCCACTTT
TRBJ2-5,many,TRBV29-1,TRBD1,CSVMGRGYQETQYF,TGCAGCGTTATGGGCAGGGGGTACCAAGAGACCCAGTACTTC
TRBJ2-2,many,TRBV7-8,TRBD1,CASSFPGTANTGELFF,TGTGCCAGCAGCTTCCCCGGGACAGCTAACACCGGGGAGCTGTTTTTT
TRBJ1-5,.,TRBV5-5,.,CASSLDTGQPQHF,TGTGCCAGCAGTTTGGACACGGGGCAGCCCCAGCATTTT
TRBJ1-5,many,TRBV6-5,TRBD1,CASRQGGFNQPQHF,TGTGCCAGCAGACAGGGGGGTTTTAATCAGCCCCAGCATTTT
TRBJ1-5,many,TRBV6-5,.,CASRGQPQHF,TGTGCCAGCAGGGGACAGCCCCAGCATTTT
TRBJ2-5,many,TRBV28,TRBD2,CASPPSGTPRETQYF,TGTGCCAGCCCGCCTAGCGGGACCCCGCGGGAGACCCAGTACTTC
TRBJ1-3,many,TRBV20-1,TRBD1,CSAQTGRLRGNTIYF,TGCAGTGCCCAGACAGGGAGGTTACGTGGAAACACCATATATTTT
TRBJ1-5,many,TRBV29-1,.,CSVRLDGNQPQHF,TGCAGCGTACGGTTGGATGGCAATCAGCCCCAGCATTTT
TRBJ2-7,many,TRBV18,TRBD1,CASSSGQGLYEQYF,TGTGCCAGCTCATCAGGACAGGGACTCTACGAGCAGTACTTC
TRBJ2-3,many,TRBV5-1,.,CASSLGVSSTDTQYF,TGCGCCAGCAGCTTGGGGGTCAGCAGCACAGATACGCAGTATTTT
TRBJ2-2,many,TRBV20-1,.,CSARSPTTGELFF,TGCAGTGCTAGGAGTCCGACCACCGGGGAGCTGTTTTTT
TRBJ1-4,few,TRBV2,.,CATTTLGSQLFF,TGTGCCACCACGACCCTAGGATCGCAACTGTTTTTT
TRBJ1-2,many,TRBV7-9,.,CASSLGFQTGSKRANYGYTF,TGTGCCAGCAGCTTAGGTTTTCAAACAGGGTCGAAGAGAGCTAACTATGGCTACACCTTC
TRBJ1-2,many,TRBV18,.,CASSLQRAYGYTF,TGTGCCAGCTCACTCCAAAGGGCCTATGGCTACACCTTC
TRBJ1-5,many,TRBV3-1,.,CASSRGEGNQPQHF,TGTGCCAGCAGCCGGGGGGAGGGCAATCAGCCCCAGCATTTT